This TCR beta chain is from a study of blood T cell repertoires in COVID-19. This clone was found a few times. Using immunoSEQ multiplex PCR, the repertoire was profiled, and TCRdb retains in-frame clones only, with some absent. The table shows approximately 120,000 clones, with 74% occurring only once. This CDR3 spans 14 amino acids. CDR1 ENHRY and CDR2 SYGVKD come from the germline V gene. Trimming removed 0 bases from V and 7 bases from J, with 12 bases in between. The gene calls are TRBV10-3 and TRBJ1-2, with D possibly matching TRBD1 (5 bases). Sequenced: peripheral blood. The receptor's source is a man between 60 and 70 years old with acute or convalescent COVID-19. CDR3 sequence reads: CAISESQGLSGYTF. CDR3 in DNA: TGTGCCATCAGTGAGTCGCAGGGTTTGTCTGGCTACACCTTC.